One sample yielded the 24 T cell receptor beta chains listed below, sequenced in a study of T cells in Graves' hyperthyroidism and ophthalmopathy. RNA transcripts gave rise to amplified TCR beta CDR3 regions. A first-round RT-PCR of the TCR CDR3 used the HTBI primer set. TCRdb independently ran MiXCR on the multiplex PCR reads; one entry per CDR3 protein. The sample holds hundreds of thousands of distinct CDR3 sequences, 20% to 25% seen once. Sequenced sample: blood. The origin of the receptors is a man aged 50 to 60 with Graves' hyperthyroidism.

V and J are TRBV13 and TRBJ2-3, with D tentatively TRBD1 or TRBD2 (5 bases each). Trimming removed 5 bases at V and 2 bases at J, with 11 bases between. The CDR3 runs to 14 residues. CDR1 and CDR2 from the germline V gene are PRHDT and FYEKMQ (reference sequence). The chain's CDR3 is CASSPWDLTDTQYF. The CDR3 DNA is TGTGCCAGCAGCCCATGGGACCTCACAGATACGCAGTATTTT.

This clonotype was seen ten or more times. This chain joins TRBV10-3 and TRBJ2-3; D gene unclear. Trimming removed 6 bases from V and 6 bases from J, with 7 bases in between. Germline CDR1 ENHRY, CDR2 SYGVKD. There are 11 residues in the CDR3. This chain's CDR3 is CAISGSDTQYF. DNA for the CDR3: TGTGCCATCAGCGGATCCGATACGCAGTATTTT.

This clonotype showed up just a few times. The genes are TRBV6-1 and TRBJ2-1; 8 bases agree with TRBD2. With V trimmed by 9 bases and J by 4 bases, 14 bases remained unmatched. Germline values: CDR1 MNHNS, CDR2 SASEGT. CDR3 length equals 16 residues. CDR3 in DNA: TGTGCCAGTCCGCGCCAAACTAGCGGAGAATACAATGAGCAGTTCTTC. It encodes CASPRQTSGEYNEQFF.

This clonotype was seen at least ten times. The rearrangement links TRBV12-3 or TRBV12-4 to TRBJ2-1; TRBD2 matches 7 bases. Unmatched junction bases numbered 7, after V lost 1 base and J lost 10 bases. CDR3 length: 14 residues. The CDR3 bases are TGTGCCAGCAGTTTAGGGACTAGAACACCGGAGCAGTTCTTC. It is translated as CASSLGTRTPEQFF.

CDR3 amino acids: CASSYSFQVGSGANVLTF. The CDR3 nucleotides read TGTGCCAGCAGTTACTCGTTTCAGGTCGGGTCTGGGGCCAACGTCCTGACTTTC. The rearrangement uses TRBV6-6 and TRBJ2-6; D call uncertain. Deletions cut 0 bases from V and 1 base from J, with 13 bases between. CDR1 and CDR2 from the germline V gene are MNHNY and SVGAGI (reference sequence). The CDR3 has 18 amino acids.

This clonotype was seen more than once but under ten times. This chain connects TRBV9 to TRBJ2-7; 10 positions match TRBD1. The trim removed 4 bases at V and 5 bases at J, leaving 9 bases unmatched. Germline V CDR1 and CDR2: SGDLS, YYNGEE. This CDR3 is built from 15 residues. The CDR3 is CASSPPGQGSDEQYF. CDR3 DNA sequence: TGTGCCAGCAGCCCACCGGGACAGGGGTCAGACGAGCAGTACTTC.

V is TRBV5-4 and J is TRBJ2-2; 14 bases match TRBD2. There are 15 residues in the CDR3. The germline V gene encodes CDR1 SGHNT and CDR2 YYREEE (reference sequence). V was clipped by 4 bases and J by 8 bases; unmatched bases: 4. CDR3 sequence reads: CASSKGLAGAGELFF. For the CDR3, the DNA is TGTGCCAGCAGCAAGGGACTAGCGGGAGCAGGGGAGCTGTTTTTT.

The rearrangement links TRBV12-3 or TRBV12-4 to TRBJ2-1, with D possibly being TRBD1 or TRBD2 (5 bases each). Trimming shortened V by 3 bases and J by 9 bases, and 12 bases separated the two germline ends. The CDR3 has 13 amino acids. The CDR3 nucleotides are TGTGCCAGCAGTTTCACAGGAAGCGGTGAGCAGTTCTTC. Amino acids: CASSFTGSGEQFF.

The gene calls are TRBV7-2 and TRBJ2-7; TRBD1 might be the D (5 bases). The CDR3 has 15 residues. Germline CDR1 and CDR2: SGHTA and FQGNSA. Trimming took off 7 bases at V and 6 bases at J, with 22 bases between the two ends. This chain's CDR3 is CASKPPHPGWGEQYF. CDR3 sequence (DNA): TGTGCCAGCAAGCCCCCGCACCCAGGGTGGGGCGAGCAGTACTTC.

This clonotype was seen ten or more times. The chain links TRBV7-2 to TRBJ1-2; no definite D call. This CDR3 comprises 13 residues. The germline gives CDR1 SGHTA, CDR2 FQGNSA. V lost 1 base and J lost 2, with 5 bases in between. The CDR3 region has the DNA TGTGCCAGCAGCTTAGATGGGAACTATGGCTACACCTTC. Protein product: CASSLDGNYGYTF.

The chain is built from TRBV5-6 and TRBJ2-3; D remains unclear. Germline V gives CDR1 SGHDT, CDR2 YYEEEE. The CDR3 runs to 15 residues. The V and J ends lost 0 bases and 2 bases respectively, with 10 bases between them. The CDR3 spells CASSLGLRATDTQYF. CDR3 coding DNA: TGTGCCAGCAGCTTGGGGCTACGTGCCACAGATACGCAGTATTTT.

As to this clonotype: A much larger clonotype is one base distant, so this may be a read error. The V call is TRBV7-9, the J call TRBJ1-1, with TRBD1 matching over 7 bases. With 4 bases clipped from V and 4 bases from J, the junction kept 12 bases outside the gene matches. The CDR3 length is 16 residues. Germline loops: CDR1 SEHNR, CDR2 FQNEAQ (reference sequence). This CDR3 is CASSYRGQVGRTEAFF. The CDR3 DNA is TGTGCCAGCAGCTATCGTGGACAGGTGGGGCGCACTGAAGCTTTCTTT.

Ten or more counts support this clonotype. The genes are TRBV6-1 and TRBJ1-4; 8 bases fit TRBD1. The germline CDR1 and CDR2 sequences are MNHNS and SASEGT. The J segment lost 2 bases and the V segment lost 6 bases, leaving 5 bases of the junction unmatched. The CDR3 runs to 15 residues. CDR3 nucleotides: TGTGCCAGCAGAGTACAGGGGGGGACTAATGAAAAACTGTTTTTT. This translates into CASRVQGGTNEKLFF.

J is TRBJ2-7 and V is TRBV10-3; 10 bases match TRBD2. Trimming removed 3 bases from V and 3 bases from J; junction bases left unmatched: 5. Germline CDR1 and CDR2: ENHRY and SYGVKD. The CDR3 is 15 amino acids. CDR3 coding DNA: TGTGCCATCAGTGAATCGGCTAGCGGGAGCTACGAGCAGTACTTC. Protein sequence: CAISESASGSYEQYF.

This clonotype was picked up a small number of times. With a much larger clone just one base away, this may be a read error. This chain links TRBV6-5 with TRBJ2-7; TRBD1 is a possible D gene (5 bases). Trimming removed 2 bases at V and 3 bases at J, with 8 bases between. Per germline, CDR1 MNHEY and CDR2 SVGAGI. The CDR3 loop spans 13 amino acids. Here the CDR3 DNA reads TGTGCCAGCAGTTACGAGCAGGGCTACGAGCAGTACTTC. Encoded protein: CASSYEQGYEQYF.

Concerning this clonotype: This may arise from a read error, as a much more abundant clone is one base away. The V call is TRBV13, the J call TRBJ2-2; 14 bases agree with TRBD2. V lost 7 bases, J lost 4 bases, and 8 bases stayed unmatched. Germline CDR1 and CDR2: PRHDT and FYEKMQ (reference sequence). The CDR3 contains 17 residues. CDR3 nucleotide sequence: TGTGCCAGCAACTCGACTAGCGGGAGGGCGTTCACCGGGGAGCTGTTTTTT. Translation gives CASNSTSGRAFTGELFF.

A remark on this clonotype: This sequence may be a read error, since a much larger clone differs from it by one base. This sequence joins TRBV20-1 and TRBJ2-5; the match to TRBD2 covers 8 bases. Per germline, CDR1 DFQATT and CDR2 SNEGSKA (reference sequence). Unmatched junction bases numbered 11, after V lost 7 bases and J lost 4 bases. This CDR3 contains 14 residues. This CDR3 reads CSGLGGRYRETQYF. CDR3 sequence (DNA): TGCAGTGGACTCGGCGGGAGGTACCGAGAGACCCAGTACTTC.

This clonotype was observed a few times. The rearrangement uses TRBV12-3 or TRBV12-4 and TRBJ2-7, with D unresolved. Trimming removed 3 bases at V and 3 bases at J, with 9 bases between. This CDR3 is 13 amino acids long. The CDR3 DNA sequence: TGTGCCAGCAGTTTTTTCCACGGCTACGAGCAGTACTTC. The encoded protein is CASSFFHGYEQYF.

This clonotype was observed at least ten times. The rearrangement links TRBV7-9 to TRBJ2-7; perhaps D is TRBD1 or TRBD2 (7 bases each). Germline CDR1 and CDR2: SEHNR and FQNEAQ (reference sequence). The CDR3 has 14 amino acids. The germline V and J ends were trimmed by 5 bases and 7 bases, with 18 bases remaining between them. CDR3 region: CASSGRDSATEQYF. The CDR3 DNA reads TGTGCCAGCAGCGGGAGGGACAGCGCGACTGAGCAGTACTTC. The complete variable domain, with remaining parts taken from reference TRBV7-9 and TRBJ2-7, reads DTGVSQNPRHKITKRGQNVTFRCDPISEHNRLYWYRQTLGQGPEFLTYFQNEAQLEKSRLLSDRFSAERPKGSFSTLEIQRTEQGDSAMYLCASSGRDSATEQYFGPGTRLTVT.

This clonotype is a singleton in its sample. V gene TRBV5-1 combines with J gene TRBJ1-1, with a weak D call TRBD1 (5 bases). Per the germline V gene, CDR1 is SGHRS and CDR2 is YFSETQ. This CDR3 region has 14 residues. Trimming took off 6 bases at V and 2 bases at J, with 14 bases between the two ends. The CDR3 loop reads CASTKGAGNTEAFF. The CDR3 DNA follows: TGCGCCAGCACTAAAGGGGCAGGTAACACTGAAGCTTTCTTT.

This clonotype was picked up a small number of times. The rearrangement joins TRBV5-1 to TRBJ2-1; a possible D gene is TRBD2 (5 bases). The germline gives CDR1 SGHRS, CDR2 YFSETQ. The CDR3 extends over 15 amino acids. V was trimmed by 0 bases and J by 0 bases, leaving 7 bases between them. The CDR3 loop is CASSLEGASYNEQFF. CDR3 DNA: TGCGCCAGCAGCTTGGAGGGAGCCTCCTACAATGAGCAGTTCTTC.

The chain joins TRBV15 to TRBJ1-1; no definite D call. Germline lookup yields CDR1 LNHNV and CDR2 YYDKDF (reference sequence). The CDR3 length is 13 residues. V was pared by 1 base and J by 1 base, with 4 bases between. CDR3: CATSRVQNTEAFF. CDR3 DNA sequence: TGTGCCACCAGCAGAGTACAGAACACTGAAGCTTTCTTT.

This clonotype was seen ten or more times. V is TRBV28 and J is TRBJ2-7; D possibly matches TRBD1 or TRBD2 (5 bases each). Deletions cut 5 bases from V and 5 bases from J, with 13 bases between. The CDR3 is 13 residues long. Germline CDR1 reads MDHEN; CDR2 reads SYDVKM. The CDR3 nucleotides read TGTGCCAGCAGTCCCGAGGGGTTCCACGAGCAGTACTTC. Translation gives CASSPEGFHEQYF.

This chain connects TRBV10-3 to TRBJ2-3; TRBD2 might be the D (5 bases). CDR3 length equals 14 residues. Trimming removed 11 bases from V and 6 bases from J, with 21 bases in between. Germline V gene sequence: CDR1 ENHRY, CDR2 SYGVKD. As DNA, the CDR3 is TGTGCCTCCAGAAGCGGAGGACCTGCTGATACGCAGTATTTT. This sequence encodes CASRSGGPADTQYF.